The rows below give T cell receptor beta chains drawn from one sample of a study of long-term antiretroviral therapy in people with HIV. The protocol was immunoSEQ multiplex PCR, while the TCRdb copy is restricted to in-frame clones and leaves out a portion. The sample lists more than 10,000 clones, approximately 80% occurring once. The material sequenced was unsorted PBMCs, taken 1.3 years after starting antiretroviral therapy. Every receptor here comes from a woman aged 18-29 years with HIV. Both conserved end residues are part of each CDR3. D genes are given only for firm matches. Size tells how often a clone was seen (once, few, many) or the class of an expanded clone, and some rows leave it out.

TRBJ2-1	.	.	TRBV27	TGTGCCAGCAGTTTATCCCGGGGTTTACTCAATGAGCAGTTCTTC	CASSLSRGLLNEQFF
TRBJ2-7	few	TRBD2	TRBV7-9	TGTGCCAGCAGTTCCTGGACTAGCGGGGAGTACGAGCAGTACTTC	CASSSWTSGEYEQYF
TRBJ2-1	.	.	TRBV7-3	TGTGCCAGCAGCTTAGAGGGATGGTCTGAGCAGTTCTTC	CASSLEGWSEQFF
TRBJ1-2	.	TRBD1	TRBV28	TGTGCCAGCATCCTTAGAGACAGGGACTATGGCTACACCTTC	CASILRDRDYGYTF
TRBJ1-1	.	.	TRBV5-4	TGTGCCAGCAGCTTTGGGGGGGGAACTGAAGCTTTCTTT	CASSFGGGTEAFF
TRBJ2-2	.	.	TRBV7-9	TGTGCCAGCAGCTCAAATGAGGGATATTACACCGGGGAGCTGTTTTTT	CASSSNEGYYTGELFF
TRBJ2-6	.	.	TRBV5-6	TGTGCCAGCAGCTCCTCCGGGAGTCGGGGGGCCAACGTCCTGACTTTC	CASSSSGSRGANVLTF
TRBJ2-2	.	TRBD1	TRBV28	TGTGCCAGCAGTTCCGGAACCCGGGACAGGGGCAACACCGGGGAGCTGTTTTTT	CASSSGTRDRGNTGELFF
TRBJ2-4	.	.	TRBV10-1	TGCGCCAGCAGTGAGGAACCGATAAGTCTTCAGTACTTC	CASSEEPISLQYF
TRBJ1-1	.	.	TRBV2	TGTGCCAGCTTTATGGGGGGCGAAACTGAAGCTTTCTTT	CASFMGGETEAFF
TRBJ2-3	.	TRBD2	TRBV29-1	TGCAGCGTTGAGGGAGGGAAGGGCGCAGATACGCAGTATTTT	CSVEGGKGADTQYF
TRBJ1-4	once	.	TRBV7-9	TGTGCCAGCAGCCCCGGGGACGGTGCAACTAATGAAAAACTGTTTTTT	CASSPGDGATNEKLFF
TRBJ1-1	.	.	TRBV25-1	TGTGCCAGCACCGTTGGGGGCGTCGCTGAAGCTTTCTTT	CASTVGGVAEAFF
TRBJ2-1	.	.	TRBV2	TGTGCCAGCAGTGAAGCCCCCTGGGGCCCTTACAATGAGCAGTTCTTC	CASSEAPWGPYNEQFF
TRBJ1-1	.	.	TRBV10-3	TGTGCCATCAGTGTCACGGAGAACACTGAAGCTTTCTTT	CAISVTENTEAFF
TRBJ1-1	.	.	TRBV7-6	TGTGCCAGCAGCTTATTTTCAGCAGGGCTTTTCACTGAAGCTTTCTTT	CASSLFSAGLFTEAFF
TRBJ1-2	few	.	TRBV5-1	TGCGCCAGCAGCTTCCCCACTACAGGGAACTATGGCTACACCTTC	CASSFPTTGNYGYTF
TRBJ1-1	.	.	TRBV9	TGTGCCAGCAGCGCGGGACCGAACACTGAAGCTTTCTTT	CASSAGPNTEAFF
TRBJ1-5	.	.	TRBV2	TGTGCCAGCAGTCCCTCCCAGGGAAGAGAACAGCCCCAGCATTTT	CASSPSQGREQPQHF
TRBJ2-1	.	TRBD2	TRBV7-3	TGTGCCAGCAGCTTAGCGGGGGGGCTTTACAATGAGCAGTTCTTC	CASSLAGGLYNEQFF
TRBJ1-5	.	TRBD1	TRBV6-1	TGTGCCAGCAGTGATTCAGGGGGCTTCCAGCCCCAGCATTTT	CASSDSGGFQPQHF
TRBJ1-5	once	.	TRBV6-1	TGTGCCAGCAGTGAAGGGTTTTTTGGGCATCAGCCCCAGCATTTT	CASSEGFFGHQPQHF
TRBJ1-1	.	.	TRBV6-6	TGTGCCACCCGGGAGGGCCTACTAAACACTGAAGCTTTCTTT	CATREGLLNTEAFF
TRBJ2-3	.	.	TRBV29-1	TGCAGCCTCACCGGAGCTAGCACAGATACGCAGTATTTT	CSLTGASTDTQYF
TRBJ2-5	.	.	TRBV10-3	TGTGCCATCGGGCCACAAGAGACCCAGTACTTC	CAIGPQETQYF
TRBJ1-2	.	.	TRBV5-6	TGTGCCAGCAGCCTAACAGTGACCATCCGCTATGGCTACACCTTC	CASSLTVTIRYGYTF
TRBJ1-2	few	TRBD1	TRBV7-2	TGTGCCAGCAGCTTTGACAGGGAGAATGGCTACACCTTC	CASSFDRENGYTF
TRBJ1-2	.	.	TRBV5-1	TGCGCCAGCAGCCCTACCACTCAGGGTGGCGGCTACACCTTC	CASSPTTQGGGYTF
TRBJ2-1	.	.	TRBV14	TGTGCCAGCAGCCAAGATCTGACGTGGGATGAGCAGTTCTTC	CASSQDLTWDEQFF
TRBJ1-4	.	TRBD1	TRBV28	TGTGCCAGCAGCCGACCATGGACAGGGCAAAATGAAAAACTGTTTTTT	CASSRPWTGQNEKLFF
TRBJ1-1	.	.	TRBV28	TGTGCCAGCAGCGAGGCTACGAGGGACACTGAAGCTTTCTTT	CASSEATRDTEAFF
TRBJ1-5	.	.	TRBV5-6	TGTGCCAGCAGCTTGAGTGTAGATCAGCCCCAGCATTTT	CASSLSVDQPQHF
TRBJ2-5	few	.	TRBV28	TGTGCCAGCAGTTCCCCCCGAGGGACGCTGACCCAGTACTTC	CASSSPRGTLTQYF
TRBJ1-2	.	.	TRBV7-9	TGTGCCAGCAGCTTAGTGGGCCTTGAAGGCTACACCTTC	CASSLVGLEGYTF
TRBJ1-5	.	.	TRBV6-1	TGTGCCAGCAGTGATAGGCCAGGTAGCAATCAGCCCCAGCATTTT	CASSDRPGSNQPQHF
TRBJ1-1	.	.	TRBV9	TGTGCCAGCAGCGTCCAGGCCTCCACTGAAGCTTTCTTT	CASSVQASTEAFF
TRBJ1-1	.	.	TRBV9	TGTGCCAGCAGCGTAAGCCCGAACACTGAAGCTTTCTTT	CASSVSPNTEAFF
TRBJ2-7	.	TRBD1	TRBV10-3	TGTGCCATCAATACCGGGACAGACCCCTACGAGCAGTACTTC	CAINTGTDPYEQYF
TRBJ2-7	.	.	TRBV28	TGTGCCAGCAGGCTAGGGGGGGCGGGCGAGCAGTACTTC	CASRLGGAGEQYF
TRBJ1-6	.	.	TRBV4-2	TGTGCCAGCAGCCCCTGGCTAGGGAATTCACCCCTCCACTTT	CASSPWLGNSPLHF
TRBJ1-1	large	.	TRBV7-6	TGTGCCAGCAGCTTTCAAGCAGGGGAGAGTACTGAAGCTTTCTTT	CASSFQAGESTEAFF
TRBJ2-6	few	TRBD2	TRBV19	TGTGCCAGTAGTCCGCGGGAGGGGGCCAACGTCCTGACTTTC	CASSPREGANVLTF
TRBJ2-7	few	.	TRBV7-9	TGTGCCAGCAGCCATAATCCCTACGAGCAGTACTTC	CASSHNPYEQYF
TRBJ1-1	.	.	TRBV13	TGTGCCAGCAGCCCGTACAGTGCTGAAGCTTTCTTT	CASSPYSAEAFF
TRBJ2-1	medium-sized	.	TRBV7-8	TGTGCCAGCAGCTTAAGAGGGGGCCTGGGGGGTGAGCAGTTCTTC	CASSLRGGLGGEQFF
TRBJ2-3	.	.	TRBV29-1	TGCAGCGTATGGGGGGATACGCAGTATTTT	CSVWGDTQYF
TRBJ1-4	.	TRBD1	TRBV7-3	TGTGCCAGCAGCCTTACAGGGGGGACTAATGAAAAACTGTTTTTT	CASSLTGGTNEKLFF
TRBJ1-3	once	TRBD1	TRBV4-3	TGCGCCAGCAGCCAGAGGACAGGGAGGGACACCATATATTTT	CASSQRTGRDTIYF
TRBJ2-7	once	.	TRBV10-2	TGCGCCAGCAGTGTGCTCCTTAGCTCCTACGAGCAGTACTTC	CASSVLLSSYEQYF
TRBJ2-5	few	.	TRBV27	TGTGCCAGCAGGCGGGGAAACCAAGAGACCCAGTACTTC	CASRRGNQETQYF
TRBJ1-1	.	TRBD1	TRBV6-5	TGTGCCAGCAGTTACTGGCGGACAGGGAACACTGAAGCTTTCTTT	CASSYWRTGNTEAFF
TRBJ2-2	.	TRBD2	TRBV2	TGTGCCAGCACCGAAGACCGGACTAGCGGGAGGCTCGGGGAGCTGTTTTTT	CASTEDRTSGRLGELFF
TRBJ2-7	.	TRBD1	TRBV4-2	TGTGCCAGCAGCAGGGACAGGGACGAGCAGTACTTC	CASSRDRDEQYF
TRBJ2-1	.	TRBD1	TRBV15	TGTGCCACCAGCAGAGATCTCCCGGGACAGGCGTCCGGTGAGCAGTTCTTC	CATSRDLPGQASGEQFF
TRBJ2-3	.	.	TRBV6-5	TGTGCCAGCAGTTATAGTGGTTATACGCAGTATTTT	CASSYSGYTQYF
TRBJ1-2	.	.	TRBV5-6	TGTGCCAGCAACATGAATTGGGCAGGGACCTTCGACGGCTACACCTTC	CASNMNWAGTFDGYTF
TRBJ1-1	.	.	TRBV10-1	TGCGCCAGCAGTGAAGCGGACGATGGCACTGAAGCTTTCTTT	CASSEADDGTEAFF